This T cell receptor beta chain comes out of a study of control samples from healthy donors and cancer patients (dated by TCRdb to about 2020). Libraries were made using the immunoSEQ multiplex PCR assay. Drawn from immuneACCESS, this table holds only the in-frame rearrangements with V and J called that TCRdb kept. Clones are partly lost; checked studies trace under half to an unresolved V gene and leave the rest unexplained. In this sample the table shows around 79,000 clones, 80% to 95% of which occur a single time. Over 0.95% of the sample comes from the top ten. Trimming costs V 3 bases and J 6 bases, and their ends lie 17 bases apart. Its CDR3 holds 15 amino acids, cysteine through phenylalanine. Only the CDR3 region is kept as DNA, spanning 45 bases read in frame from base 1. CDR1 and CDR2, per the germline V gene, are MDHEN and SYDVKM. For this clone: It lacks a known antigen. Base-call qualities are not available, and no considerably larger clone is one nucleotide away.

The TCR comes from a woman in her thirties or forties with lung cancer. The chain was built from TRBV28 and TRBJ1-1, with an unclear D gene assignment. Sequenced: PBMCs. CDR3 sequence: CASSFRRHFRPEAFF. The nucleotide sequence reads as follows: TGTGCCAGCAGTTTTAGGCGACATTTTAGGCCTGAAGCTTTCTTT.